The rows below give T cell receptor beta chains drawn from one sample of a study of metastatic and nonmetastatic thyroid tumors. Through MiXCR, TCRdb re-clonotyped the PCR reads. The sample includes roughly 23,000 clones, around 20% of them seen just once. The sample consisted of blood. The receptor source for this set is a male donor with papillary thyroid cancer or a benign thyroid nodule (not recorded which). Some clones in this sample may be carry-over from other donors' samples. Both conserved end residues are part of each CDR3. A D gene is named only where the DNA matches it firmly. Size is stated for part of the rows, as once, few or many counts, or as a class when the clone is expanded.

TRBJ2-7 | once | TRBV3-1 | NA | TGTGCCATTAGCAACTGGGGCTACGAGCAGTACTTC | CAISNWGYEQYF
TRBJ1-3 | many | TRBV20-1 | TRBD1 | TGCAGTGCAACCGGGACAGGGTACGGAAACACCATATATTTT | CSATGTGYGNTIYF
TRBJ2-2 | NA | TRBV19 | NA | TGTGCCAGTAGTGGGATCCGCGGGAACACCGGGGAGCTTTTTTTT | CASSGIRGNTGELFF
TRBJ1-1 | medium-sized | TRBV6-2/TRBV6-3 | TRBD1 | TGTGCCAGCAGTACCGGGACAGAGAGCACTGAAGCTTTCTTT | CASSTGTESTEAFF
TRBJ1-6 | NA | TRBV2 | NA | TGTGCCAGCAGGTTATCGGTAGGGTCTAATTCACCCCTACACTTT | CASRLSVGSNSPLHF
TRBJ1-2 | NA | TRBV3-1 | TRBD1 | TGTGCCAGCAGCCGACAGGGGAACTATGGCTACACCTTC | CASSRQGNYGYTF
TRBJ1-1 | NA | TRBV6-1 | NA | TGTGCCAGCAGCCCCACCTGTACAGGGTGCACTGAAGCTTTCTTT | CASSPTCTGCTEAFF
TRBJ1-2 | NA | TRBV14 | TRBD1 | TGTGCCAGCAGCAAGGGACAGGGCTGGAGATATGGCTACACCTTC | CASSKGQGWRYGYTF
TRBJ2-7 | NA | TRBV20-1 | TRBD2 | TGCAGTGCGCTTCTAGCGGTAAAACCCGACTACGAGCAGTACTTC | CSALLAVKPDYEQYF
TRBJ2-1 | many | TRBV6-4 | TRBD2 | TGTGCCAGCACCCTACTAGCGGGAGCTGGCAATGAGCAGTTCTTC | CASTLLAGAGNEQFF
TRBJ1-4 | many | TRBV9 | NA | TGTGCCAGCAGCCCTCGGAGGGACACTAATGAAAAACTGTTTTTT | CASSPRRDTNEKLFF
TRBJ2-7 | many | TRBV27 | NA | TGTGCCAGCAGTTTAGGAGGAACCTACGAGCAGTACTTC | CASSLGGTYEQYF
TRBJ1-5 | few | TRBV28 | NA | TGTGCCAGCAGTTTAAAAGGCAGCAGCAATCAGCCCCAGCATTTT | CASSLKGSSNQPQHF
TRBJ1-1 | NA | TRBV15 | NA | TGTGCCACCAGCAACGGTATGGTGACTGAAGCTTTCTTT | CATSNGMVTEAFF
TRBJ1-1 | many | TRBV18 | NA | TGTGCCAGCTCACCAACCGGGACAACCACTGAAGCTTTCTTT | CASSPTGTTTEAFF
TRBJ2-3 | many | TRBV6-1 | NA | TGTGCCAGCCCATCCGCCAGCCCATTTAGCACAGATACGCAGTATTTT | CASPSASPFSTDTQYF
TRBJ1-1 | many | TRBV5-1 | NA | TGCGCCAGCAGCTTGGGGCAGACGAACACTGAAGCTTTCTTT | CASSLGQTNTEAFF
TRBJ1-2 | NA | TRBV20-1 | NA | TGCAGTGCTAGAGACCAACGACGGATTCTAGAGGGCTACACCTTC | CSARDQRRILEGYTF
TRBJ2-7 | many | TRBV5-4 | TRBD2 | TGTGCCAGCAGCTCAAAAGCGGGAGATCTCTACGAGCAGTACTTC | CASSSKAGDLYEQYF
TRBJ2-2 | NA | TRBV11-3 | TRBD1 | TGTGCCAGCAGCCCCGGCCAGGGGGCTAGCACCGGGGAGCTGTTTTTT | CASSPGQGASTGELFF
TRBJ1-5 | few | TRBV6-1 | NA | TGTGCCAGCAGGAGTGGGTGGGATAGCAATCAGCCCCAGCATTTT | CASRSGWDSNQPQHF
TRBJ2-5 | many | TRBV13 | NA | TGTGCCAGCAGCGCCCGCCCGAGAGAGACCCAGTACTTC | CASSARPRETQYF